These 30 T cell receptor beta chains came from one sample sequenced in a study of regulatory T cells in long-lasting Graves disease (dated by TCRdb to the early 2020s). The meaning of the sample's time point label: newly diagnosed GD, antithyroid drugs for less than 3 months. RNA was extracted from PBMCs in TRIzol for both TCR sequencing and RNA sequencing. Libraries were constructed by multiplex PCR. The sequencer listed for this sample is Illumina HiSeq 4000. To build TCR beta libraries, CDR3 regions were amplified by Arm-PCR using iRepertoire HTBI primers. TCRdb reanalyzed the raw reads on its own, using fastp at Q25 for trimming and MiXCR for clone calling, and kept in-frame beta chains. Rows merge per CDR3 protein into single entries with the most common DNA and genes. Counted in this sample were approximately 470,000 distinct CDR3 sequences; 15% to 20% of them appeared once. The ten largest make up 9% to 15% of the sample.

These data were also filed under a second study, of T cells in Graves' hyperthyroidism and ophthalmopathy.

Material: peripheral blood mononuclear cells (PBMCs), obtained at new diagnosis, from a patient treated with antithyroid drugs. These receptors were obtained from a middle-aged man with Graves disease. Donor details come from another sample of the same person, matched by shared clones.

This clonotype was seen repeatedly, ten times or more. J is TRBJ1-6 and V is TRBV20-1; 10 nucleotides agree with TRBD1. In germline, CDR1 is DFQATT, CDR2 SNEGSKA (reference sequence). The CDR3 covers 16 residues. J gave up 7 bases and V 6 bases, and 12 bases lay outside the gene matches. CDR3 sequence reads: CSAYGGGQGLNSPLHF. As DNA, the CDR3 is TGCAGTGCCTACGGAGGGGGACAGGGGCTAAATTCACCCCTCCACTTT.

This clonotype was counted only a few times. The rearrangement uses TRBV3-1 and TRBJ1-1; TRBD1 aligns across 7 bases. Trimming removed 4 bases from V and 7 bases from J; junction bases left unmatched: 6. The CDR3 covers 13 residues. Germline V lookup: CDR1 LGHDT, CDR2 YNNKEL (reference sequence). CDR3 sequence (DNA): TGTGCCAGCAGCCTCAGGGGGATCGGTGAAGCTTTCTTT. Protein sequence: CASSLRGIGEAFF.

The V and J genes are TRBV7-8 and TRBJ1-5; D possibly corresponds to TRBD1 (5 bases). This CDR3 is built from 16 residues. In germline, CDR1 is SGHVS, CDR2 FQNEAQ. Trimming took off 1 base at V and 7 bases at J, with 17 bases between the two ends. DNA for the CDR3: TGTGCCAGCAGCTTAGACGAAGGAAGGGGAGTCCAGCCCCAGCATTTT. It is translated as CASSLDEGRGVQPQHF.

In its sample, this clonotype was seen a few times. One base away lies a much larger clone, so this may be a sequencing read error. V and J are TRBV18 and TRBJ2-7; D ambiguous. V lost 2 bases and J 4 bases, leaving 12 bases between the germline ends. This CDR3 is built from 14 residues. In germline, CDR1 is KGHSH, CDR2 LQKENI. CDR3 coding DNA: TGTGCCAGCTCACCAAGTATCGGGCAGTACGAGCAGTACTTC. This codes for CASSPSIGQYEQYF.

This clonotype was counted at least ten times. The rearrangement uses TRBV3-1 and TRBJ2-3; 9 positions agree with TRBD1. Germline CDR1 and CDR2: LGHDT and YNNKEL (reference sequence). This CDR3 comprises 17 residues. V gave up 4 bases and J gave up 3 bases; unmatched junction bases: 11. In DNA, the CDR3 is TGTGCCAGCAGCCGACTTGCTGGGACAGGGTGGACAGATACGCAGTATTTT. It is translated as CASSRLAGTGWTDTQYF.

This clonotype was found many times. This chain joins TRBV15 and TRBJ1-2; D is undetermined. CDR3 length: 15 residues. V lost 0 bases, J lost 1 base, and 9 bases lay in between. Germline V gives CDR1 LNHNV, CDR2 YYDKDF (reference sequence). The CDR3 DNA is TGTGCCACCAGCAGAGATACCGGCAATAACTATGGCTACACCTTC. This sequence encodes CATSRDTGNNYGYTF.

This clonotype was recorded a few times. A read error may explain this, as a much larger clone is one base away. The chain combines TRBV10-2 with TRBJ2-6, with D perhaps being TRBD1 or TRBD2 (5 bases each). This CDR3 is 17 amino acids long. V lost 6 bases, J lost 4 bases, and 19 bases lay in between. Germline lookup yields CDR1 WSHSY and CDR2 SAAADI. Here the CDR3 DNA reads TGCGCCAGCAGCCGCGGAGAGGGGAAAGGCGGGGCCAACGTCCTGACTTTC. It is translated as CASSRGEGKGGANVLTF.

This clonotype has a single count. A much more abundant neighbour one base away suggests this may be a read error. The chain recombines TRBV2 with TRBJ2-3, with D perhaps matching TRBD2 (6 bases). Between the trimmed V and J ends, which lost 6 bases and 0 bases, there was a span of 19 bases. Per germline, CDR1 SNHLY and CDR2 FYNNEI. The CDR3 spans 17 residues. As DNA, the CDR3 is TGTGCCAGCAGGGAGGGGACCGGGATACGAAGCACAGATACGCAGTATTTT. Translation gives CASREGTGIRSTDTQYF.

As concerns this clonotype: This may stem from a read error, because a much larger clone lies one nucleotide away. The CDR3 ends on some other residue instead of the conserved phenylalanine or tryptophan, so this is likely a read error. The gene calls are TRBV20-1 and TRBJ2-1; D might be TRBD1 (5 bases). The tail of the sequence fits TRBJ2-5 better, so the J call may be wrong. Per germline, CDR1 DFQATT and CDR2 SNEGSKA (reference sequence). The CDR3 is made up of 14 amino acids. CDR3 in amino acids: CSARDMGLWETQYL. In DNA form, the CDR3 reads TGCAGTGCTAGGGACATGGGGTTGTGGGAGACCCAGTACCTC.

This clonotype was picked up many times. This chain links TRBV30 with TRBJ2-3, with no clear D. Germline values: CDR1 GTSNPN, CDR2 SVGIG (reference sequence). V was pared by 0 bases and J by 0 bases, with 16 bases between. The CDR3 is 17 residues long. The CDR3 region has the DNA TGTGCCTGGAGTGTACAAGTTGCAGATCCTAGCACAGATACGCAGTATTTT. Its translation is CAWSVQVADPSTDTQYF.

This clonotype has ten or more counts. The CDR3 coding sequence is TGTGCCAGCACCCTGTCAGGGGGAGGAGGCGAGCAGTACTTC. This codes for CASTLSGGGGEQYF. The J gene is TRBJ2-7, the V gene TRBV28; D might be TRBD1 (7 bases). The CDR3 is 14 residues long. The germline gives CDR1 MDHEN, CDR2 SYDVKM. Trimming took off 7 bases at V and 6 bases at J, with 19 bases between the two ends.

This clonotype was counted at least ten times. V is TRBV28 and J is TRBJ2-1, with 8 bases that match TRBD2. CDR1 is MDHEN, CDR2 SYDVKM, per germline. There are 16 residues in the CDR3. Unmatched junction bases numbered 12, after V lost 10 bases and J lost 1 base. The CDR3 nucleotides are TGTGCCACCCATCCCCAAAGCGGGAGATCCTACAATGAGCAGTTCTTC. Its protein is CATHPQSGRSYNEQFF.

This clonotype was seen ten or more times. The chain uses TRBV11-1 and TRBJ2-2; D unresolved. V lost 5 bases and J 7 bases, leaving 14 bases between the germline ends. The CDR3 loop spans 14 amino acids. Germline V gene lookup returns CDR1 SGHAT and CDR2 FQDESV (reference sequence). The CDR3 protein is CASSTLSSFGELFF. CDR3 nucleotide sequence: TGTGCCAGCAGCACCCTGAGTAGTTTCGGGGAGCTGTTTTTT.

This clonotype has ten or more counts. The rearrangement uses TRBV20-1 and TRBJ2-5; 8 bases are a match to TRBD2. V was pared by 3 bases and J by 4 bases, with 7 bases of the junction left unmatched. The CDR3 is 14 residues long. From germline, CDR1 is DFQATT and CDR2 SNEGSKA (reference sequence). CDR3 in amino acids: CSASSSGSLETQYF. The CDR3 coding sequence is TGCAGTGCTAGTTCCAGCGGGAGCCTAGAGACCCAGTACTTC.

This clonotype has a count of ten or more. The rearrangement uses TRBV13 and TRBJ2-7, with a weak D call TRBD2 (6 bases). The CDR3 extends over 15 amino acids. V shed 1 base and J shed 0 bases, with 10 bases lying between them. Germline loops: CDR1 PRHDT, CDR2 FYEKMQ (reference sequence). CDR3 DNA: TGTGCCAGCAGCTTAGTAGGGACTTCCTCCTACGAGCAGTACTTC. This translates into CASSLVGTSSYEQYF. Together with reference TRBV13 and TRBJ2-7, the CDR3 gives the full variable domain: AAGVIQSPRHLIKEKRETATLKCYPIPRHDTVYWYQQGPGQDPQFLISFYEKMQSDKGSIPDRFSAQQFSDYHSELNMSSLELGDSALYFCASSLVGTSSYEQYFGPGTRLTVT.

This clonotype came up a few times. A read error may explain this, as a much larger clone is one base away. The chain carries TRBV7-2 and TRBJ2-3, with D unclear. The CDR3 runs to 13 residues. The V and J ends lost 1 base and 2 bases respectively, with 4 bases between them. Germline loops: CDR1 SGHTA, CDR2 FQGNSA. CDR3 in amino acids: CASSLVNTDTQYF. The CDR3 region has the DNA TGTGCCAGCAGCTTAGTGAACACAGATACGCAGTATTTT.

The sample holds many counts of this clonotype. V gene TRBV28 combines with J gene TRBJ1-1; 7 positions match TRBD1. The CDR3 length is 15 residues. J was trimmed by 0 bases and V by 4 bases; bases with no gene match: 5. Germline V gene lookup returns CDR1 MDHEN and CDR2 SYDVKM. CDR3 residues: CASSSMDRLNTEAFF. In nucleotides, the CDR3 is TGTGCCAGCAGTTCCATGGACAGGCTGAACACTGAAGCTTTCTTT.

V usage is TRBV5-6 and J usage is TRBJ2-1; D unclear. This CDR3 has 14 residues. Trimming left V 0 bases short and J 10 bases short, with 14 bases between. Germline loops: CDR1 SGHDT, CDR2 YYEEEE. CDR3 region: CASSLVRHYGEQFF. For the CDR3, the DNA is TGTGCCAGCAGCTTGGTCCGGCACTACGGCGAGCAGTTCTTC.

The V gene is TRBV20-1, the J gene TRBJ2-1, with D possibly being TRBD1 or TRBD2 (5 bases each). The length of the CDR3 is 16 residues. Germline CDR1 is DFQATT and CDR2 is SNEGSKA (reference sequence). V lost 0 bases and J lost 0, with 12 bases in between. The CDR3 loop is CSARDPGRLSYNEQFF. CDR3 DNA: TGCAGTGCTAGAGACCCGGGACGGCTCTCCTACAATGAGCAGTTCTTC.

This clonotype was counted many times. CDR3 region: CASGEGRGETQYF. As DNA, the CDR3 is TGTGCCAGCGGGGAGGGCCGGGGAGAGACCCAGTACTTC. The chain employs TRBV28 and TRBJ2-5, with 7 bases identical to TRBD2. The CDR3 contains 13 residues. The germline gives CDR1 MDHEN, CDR2 SYDVKM. Trimming took 8 bases from V and 4 from J; bases not matched to a gene: 7.

The chain carries TRBV10-1 and TRBJ2-3, with 10 nucleotides matching TRBD1. Germline V gives CDR1 WNHNN, CDR2 SYGVQD (reference sequence). The junction had 8 bases not matched to a gene; V was cut back by 6 bases and J by 5 bases. The CDR3 has 15 residues. The CDR3 region is CASSEEGQGIDTQYF. In nucleotides, the CDR3 is TGCGCCAGCAGCGAGGAGGGACAGGGGATAGATACGCAGTATTTT.

There are many counts of this clonotype. The rearrangement links TRBV12-3 or TRBV12-4 to TRBJ1-5, with 7 bases identical to TRBD1. This CDR3 comprises 14 residues. The V gene end was trimmed by 5 bases and the J gene end by 7 bases; junction bases not matched to a gene: 8. The CDR3 DNA is TGTGCCAGCAGTCCTAGACAGGGCGGGCAGCCCCAGCATTTT. This sequence encodes CASSPRQGGQPQHF.

CDR3 sequence: CASSSSGKNNEQFF. The CDR3 DNA is TGTGCCAGCAGTTCTTCCGGGAAAAACAATGAGCAGTTCTTC. The rearrangement joins TRBV28 to TRBJ2-1; the D gene is possibly TRBD2 (5 bases). The CDR3 consists of 14 residues. V was clipped by 4 bases and J by 5 bases, with 12 bases between them. CDR1 is MDHEN, CDR2 SYDVKM, per germline.

This clonotype was counted at least ten times. V gene TRBV24-1 combines with J gene TRBJ2-5, with D uncertain. Per the germline V gene, CDR1 is KGHDR and CDR2 is SFDVKD. V was pared by 3 bases and J by 4 bases, with 11 bases between. This CDR3 contains 14 residues. CDR3 in DNA: TGTGCCACCAGTGATCCGACCCCCCCAGAGACCCAGTACTTC. It encodes CATSDPTPPETQYF.

This clonotype was counted many times. The gene calls are TRBV28 and TRBJ2-7; no definite D call. Per germline, CDR1 MDHEN and CDR2 SYDVKM. The CDR3 extends over 11 amino acids. The CDR3 nucleotides are TGTGCCAGCAGTGGGCTTAACCAAAACGCGGTC. It translates to CASSGLNQNAV.

The chain employs TRBV14 and TRBJ2-3; 11 bases align to TRBD2. The trim removed 1 base at V and 5 bases at J, leaving 8 bases unmatched. This CDR3 spans 17 amino acids. Per germline, CDR1 SGHDN and CDR2 FVKESK. The CDR3 here is CASSQGRLAGGGDTQYF. In nucleotides, the CDR3 is TGTGCCAGCAGCCAAGGCAGGCTAGCGGGAGGTGGAGATACGCAGTATTTT. Combining the CDR3 with reference TRBV14 and TRBJ2-3 gives the whole variable domain EAGVTQFPSHSVIEKGQTVTLRCDPISGHDNLYWYRRVMGKEIKFLLHFVKESKQDESGMPNNRFLAERTGGTYSTLKVQPAELEDSGVYFCASSQGRLAGGGDTQYFGPGTRLTVL.

The chain recombines TRBV27 with TRBJ2-2, with 12 bases fitting TRBD2. CDR3 size: 14 residues. With V trimmed by 10 bases and J by 4 bases, 4 bases remained unmatched. Germline CDR1 and CDR2: MNHEY and SMNVEV (reference sequence). CDR3 loop: CATRTSGTTGELFF. The CDR3 DNA sequence: TGTGCCACCAGGACTAGCGGGACCACCGGGGAGCTGTTTTTT.

This clonotype was counted between two and nine times. The gene calls are TRBV6-2 or TRBV6-3 and TRBJ2-7; D may be TRBD2 (6 bases). Trimming stripped 2 bases from V and 2 bases from J, with 16 bases between. Germline loops: CDR1 MNHEY, CDR2 SVGEGT. The CDR3 loop spans 16 amino acids. In DNA form, the CDR3 reads TGTGCCAGCAGTTACGGGACTCCGGTGAAGCCCTACGAGCAGTACTTC. This codes for CASSYGTPVKPYEQYF.

Many counts were recorded for this clonotype. The chain employs TRBV19 and TRBJ1-1, with 9 bases lining up with TRBD1. Losses at the gene ends were 4 bases for V and 0 bases for J; bases not matched to a gene: 6. CDR3 length equals 16 residues. Per the germline V gene, CDR1 is LNHDA and CDR2 is SQIVND (reference sequence). The CDR3 DNA sequence: TGTGCCAGTAGTACTACAGGGGGCGCGGTGAACACTGAAGCTTTCTTT. The encoded protein is CASSTTGGAVNTEAFF.

This chain uses TRBV7-9 with TRBJ2-7; 8 bases are a match to TRBD1. Germline V gene sequence: CDR1 SEHNR, CDR2 FQNEAQ (reference sequence). V was pared by 5 bases and J by 5 bases, with 14 bases of the junction left unmatched. The CDR3 has 16 residues. CDR3 in amino acids: CASSPRPGQGINEQYF. CDR3 DNA: TGTGCCAGCAGCCCTAGGCCCGGACAGGGTATCAACGAGCAGTACTTC.